This is a list of T cell receptor beta chains from one sample in a study of T-cell reconstitution after alpha-beta-depleted transplantation in children. TCRdb redid the calling of the PCR reads with MiXCR, one entry per CDR3 protein. Of 450,000 to 550,000 distinct CDR3 sequences detected, more than 9.5% appear once; the ten largest clones hold 12% to 15%. This material consisted of PBMCs, mostly from graft donor cells, taken 180 days after TCRalphabeta/CD19-depleted stem cell transplant. The receptors stem from a female patient aged 2-9 years who had a stem cell transplant for aplastic anemia, so the T cells may come from the graft donor. CDR3s include the opening cysteine and the closing phenylalanine or tryptophan. The order of the fields is clone size, D gene, J gene, V gene, CDR3 protein, CDR3 DNA. A D gene is named only where the DNA matches it firmly. The listing skips clone size in some rows; elsewhere it reads once, few, many or a size class.

clone size: many
D gene: NA
J gene: TRBJ2-5
V gene: TRBV3-1
CDR3 protein: CASLDQDMQETQYF
CDR3 DNA: TGTGCCAGTCTCGACCAAGATATGCAAGAGACCCAGTACTTC

clone size: NA
D gene: TRBD2
J gene: TRBJ2-1
V gene: TRBV11-2
CDR3 protein: CASSLESTSAPSYNEQFF
CDR3 DNA: TGTGCCAGCAGCTTAGAAAGCACTAGCGCCCCCTCCTACAATGAGCAGTTCTTC

clone size: NA
D gene: NA
J gene: TRBJ2-1
V gene: TRBV19
CDR3 protein: CASSSGDGSYNEQFF
CDR3 DNA: TGTGCCAGTAGTAGCGGGGATGGGTCCTACAATGAGCAGTTCTTC

clone size: few
D gene: NA
J gene: TRBJ2-4
V gene: TRBV7-3
CDR3 protein: CASSPGHWDIQYF
CDR3 DNA: TGTGCCAGCAGCCCGGGACACTGGGACATTCAGTACTTC

clone size: few
D gene: NA
J gene: TRBJ2-7
V gene: TRBV7-8
CDR3 protein: CASLQVGISYEQYF
CDR3 DNA: TGTGCCAGCCTTCAAGTAGGAATAAGCTACGAGCAGTACTTC

clone size: NA
D gene: NA
J gene: TRBJ2-3
V gene: TRBV7-2
CDR3 protein: CASSLGVARDIDTQYF
CDR3 DNA: TGTGCCAGCAGCTTAGGGGTGGCGCGGGATATAGATACGCAGTATTTT

clone size: many
D gene: NA
J gene: TRBJ2-1
V gene: TRBV20-1
CDR3 protein: CSAARATEPFYNEQFF
CDR3 DNA: TGCAGTGCCGCTCGGGCTACCGAACCTTTCTACAATGAGCAGTTCTTC

clone size: NA
D gene: NA
J gene: TRBJ2-7
V gene: TRBV28
CDR3 protein: CASRTQGFGYYEQYF
CDR3 DNA: TGTGCCAGCAGAACCCAGGGTTTCGGTTACTACGAGCAGTACTTC

clone size: NA
D gene: NA
J gene: TRBJ2-2
V gene: TRBV9
CDR3 protein: CASSDHLAWQGNTGELFF
CDR3 DNA: TGTGCCAGCAGCGACCATCTGGCGTGGCAGGGAAATACCGGGGAGCTGTTTTTT

clone size: NA
D gene: TRBD1
J gene: TRBJ2-1
V gene: TRBV20-1
CDR3 protein: CRVGQGSVRGSYNEQFF
CDR3 DNA: TGCAGGGTCGGACAGGGTTCGGTGAGGGGCTCCTACAATGAGCAGTTCTTC

clone size: NA
D gene: NA
J gene: TRBJ2-1
V gene: TRBV25-1
CDR3 protein: CASSDFGMGGPLYNEQFF
CDR3 DNA: TGTGCCAGCAGTGATTTCGGGATGGGCGGGCCCCTATACAATGAGCAGTTCTTC

clone size: NA
D gene: NA
J gene: TRBJ2-1
V gene: TRBV4-3
CDR3 protein: CASSQAGTLYNEQFF
CDR3 DNA: TGCGCCAGCAGCCAAGCCGGGACCCTCTACAATGAGCAGTTCTTC

clone size: NA
D gene: TRBD2
J gene: TRBJ2-5
V gene: TRBV28
CDR3 protein: CASSFRLAGYETQYF
CDR3 DNA: TGTGCCAGCAGTTTCCGACTAGCGGGATATGAGACCCAGTACTTC

clone size: NA
D gene: NA
J gene: TRBJ1-1
V gene: TRBV6-1
CDR3 protein: CASRVSGLFPEAFF
CDR3 DNA: TGTGCCAGCAGGGTTTCCGGCTTGTTTCCTGAAGCTTTCTTT

clone size: few
D gene: NA
J gene: TRBJ2-7
V gene: TRBV29-1
CDR3 protein: CSVTGMGMYEQYF
CDR3 DNA: TGCAGCGTTACAGGGATGGGTATGTACGAGCAGTACTTC

clone size: NA
D gene: NA
J gene: TRBJ1-3
V gene: TRBV20-1
CDR3 protein: CSARDAQGLAGNTIYF
CDR3 DNA: TGCAGTGCTAGAGATGCCCAGGGCTTGGCTGGAAACACCATATATTTT

clone size: few
D gene: NA
J gene: TRBJ2-1
V gene: TRBV7-8
CDR3 protein: CASSFLYLRAPSINEQFF
CDR3 DNA: TGTGCCAGCAGCTTCTTATACCTCCGGGCCCCCTCAATAAATGAGCAGTTCTTC

clone size: NA
D gene: NA
J gene: TRBJ1-6
V gene: TRBV11-2
CDR3 protein: CASSLAARGDTPLHF
CDR3 DNA: TGTGCCAGCAGCTTAGCCGCCCGCGGGGACACACCCCTCCACTTT

clone size: few
D gene: TRBD2
J gene: TRBJ2-1
V gene: TRBV7-2
CDR3 protein: CASSLALGGRAYNEQFF
CDR3 DNA: TGTGCCAGCAGCTTAGCGCTAGGCGGGAGGGCCTACAATGAGCAGTTCTTC

clone size: few
D gene: NA
J gene: TRBJ2-5
V gene: TRBV15
CDR3 protein: CATSRDRSGDKETQYF
CDR3 DNA: TGTGCCACCAGCAGAGATCGCTCCGGGGATAAAGAGACCCAGTACTTC

clone size: NA
D gene: NA
J gene: TRBJ1-2
V gene: TRBV11-2
CDR3 protein: CASSFTGINYGYTF
CDR3 DNA: TGTGCCAGCAGCTTCACAGGGATAAACTATGGCTACACCTTC

clone size: NA
D gene: NA
J gene: TRBJ2-4
V gene: TRBV5-1
CDR3 protein: CASSPGQKNIQYF
CDR3 DNA: TGCGCCAGCAGCCCAGGACAGAAAAACATTCAGTACTTC

clone size: few
D gene: NA
J gene: TRBJ2-1
V gene: TRBV7-2
CDR3 protein: CASRPGGGQSSYNEQFF
CDR3 DNA: TGTGCCAGCAGACCGGGAGGGGGACAGAGCTCCTACAATGAGCAGTTCTTC

clone size: few
D gene: NA
J gene: TRBJ2-1
V gene: TRBV7-8
CDR3 protein: CASSPREGLNEQFF
CDR3 DNA: TGTGCCAGCAGCCCCCGTGAGGGCCTCAATGAGCAGTTCTTC

clone size: NA
D gene: NA
J gene: TRBJ2-2
V gene: TRBV12-3/TRBV12-4
CDR3 protein: CASRAGTQNTGELFF
CDR3 DNA: TGTGCCAGCAGGGCCGGGACACAAAACACCGGGGAGCTGTTTTTT

clone size: few
D gene: TRBD1
J gene: TRBJ2-1
V gene: TRBV9
CDR3 protein: CASSVGTGRSYNEQFF
CDR3 DNA: TGTGCCAGCAGCGTAGGGACAGGGCGCTCCTACAATGAGCAGTTCTTC

clone size: NA
D gene: NA
J gene: TRBJ2-1
V gene: TRBV25-1
CDR3 protein: CASAPQGSGSYNEQFF
CDR3 DNA: TGTGCCAGCGCCCCGCAGGGGAGTGGTTCCTACAATGAGCAGTTCTTC

clone size: NA
D gene: NA
J gene: TRBJ2-1
V gene: TRBV9
CDR3 protein: CASSVDRPSGGEKFF
CDR3 DNA: TGTGCCAGCAGCGTAGATAGGCCCTCCGGTGGTGAGAAGTTCTTC

clone size: few
D gene: NA
J gene: TRBJ2-1
V gene: TRBV20-1
CDR3 protein: CSARSPGGNEQFF
CDR3 DNA: TGCAGTGCTAGATCCCCTGGAGGCAATGAGCAGTTCTTC

clone size: NA
D gene: NA
J gene: TRBJ2-2
V gene: TRBV7-2
CDR3 protein: CASSSMGDYSGELFF
CDR3 DNA: TGTGCCAGCAGCTCGATGGGGGATTACTCGGGGGAGCTGTTTTTT

clone size: NA
D gene: TRBD1
J gene: TRBJ2-3
V gene: TRBV9
CDR3 protein: CASSVAGQARTDTQYF
CDR3 DNA: TGTGCCAGCAGCGTCGCCGGACAGGCGAGGACAGATACGCAGTATTTT